The 2 T cell receptor beta chains presented below share a single source sample, sequenced in a study of blood T cells in healthy people across ages (dated by TCRdb to the mid-2010s). The protocol used for the library was 5' RACE. The instrument was an Illumina HiSeq 2500. A second PCR of about 7 to 12 cycles was performed with a sample-barcoded 5' primer and a J-beta primer mix. TCRdb's own reprocessing of the public reads used fastp at Q25 and MiXCR and kept productive beta chains. Each CDR3 protein appears once, grouped with its most common genes and DNA. This sample comprises about 970,000 distinct CDR3 sequences, roughly 51% of them detected only once. The ten largest account for over 20% of the sample. The material sequenced was blood. The receptor set was obtained from a woman in her sixties or seventies in good health.

CDR3 loop: CASSIMTGFEQYF. The CDR3 bases are TGTGCCAGCAGCATTATGACAGGGTTCGAGCAGTACTTC. The chain carries TRBV27 and TRBJ2-7; TRBD1 matches 7 bases. This CDR3 is built from 13 residues. Trimming took 6 bases from V and 6 from J; bases not matched to a gene: 8. Germline CDR1 reads MNHEY; CDR2 reads SMNVEV (reference sequence).

The CDR3 DNA sequence: TGTGCCAGCAGTTTGTGGAGGAGGGATGAGCAGTTCTTC. Its translation: CASSLWRRDEQFF. The chain carries TRBV12-3 or TRBV12-4 and TRBJ2-1, with D possibly being TRBD2 (6 bases). Trimming removed 3 bases at V and 8 bases at J, with 11 bases between. The CDR3 runs to 13 residues.